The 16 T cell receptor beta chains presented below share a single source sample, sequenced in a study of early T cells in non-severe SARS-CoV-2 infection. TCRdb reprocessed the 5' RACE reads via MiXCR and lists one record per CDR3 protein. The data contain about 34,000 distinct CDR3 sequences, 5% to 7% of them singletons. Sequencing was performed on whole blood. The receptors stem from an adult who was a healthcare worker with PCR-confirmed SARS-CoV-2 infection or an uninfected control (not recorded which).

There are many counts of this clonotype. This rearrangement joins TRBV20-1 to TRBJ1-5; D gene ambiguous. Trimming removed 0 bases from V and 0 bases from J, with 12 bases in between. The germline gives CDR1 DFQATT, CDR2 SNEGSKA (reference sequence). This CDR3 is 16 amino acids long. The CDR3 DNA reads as TGCAGTGCTAGAGATTGGGGAGGCCATAGCAATCAGCCCCAGCATTTT. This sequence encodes CSARDWGGHSNQPQHF.

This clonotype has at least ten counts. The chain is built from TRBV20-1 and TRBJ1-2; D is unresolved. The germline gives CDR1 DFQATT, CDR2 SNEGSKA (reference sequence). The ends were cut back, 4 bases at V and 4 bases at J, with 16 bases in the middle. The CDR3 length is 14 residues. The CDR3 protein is CSATQPGNLYGYTF. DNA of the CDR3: TGCAGTGCTACCCAACCGGGGAACCTCTATGGCTACACCTTC.

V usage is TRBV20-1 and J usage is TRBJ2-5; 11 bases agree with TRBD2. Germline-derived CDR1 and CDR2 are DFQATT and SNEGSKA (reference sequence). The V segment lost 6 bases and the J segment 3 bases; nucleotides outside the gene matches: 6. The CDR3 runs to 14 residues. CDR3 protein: CSALLAGAKETQYF. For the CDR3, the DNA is TGCAGTGCCCTACTAGCGGGAGCTAAAGAGACCCAGTACTTC.

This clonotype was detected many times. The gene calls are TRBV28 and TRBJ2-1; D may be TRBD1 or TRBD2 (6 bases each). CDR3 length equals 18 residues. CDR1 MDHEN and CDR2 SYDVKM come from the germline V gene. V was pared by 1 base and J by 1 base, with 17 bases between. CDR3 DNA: TGTGCCAGCAGTTTATACGGTTCGGGGGCGGGATCCTACAATGAGCAGTTCTTC. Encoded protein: CASSLYGSGAGSYNEQFF.

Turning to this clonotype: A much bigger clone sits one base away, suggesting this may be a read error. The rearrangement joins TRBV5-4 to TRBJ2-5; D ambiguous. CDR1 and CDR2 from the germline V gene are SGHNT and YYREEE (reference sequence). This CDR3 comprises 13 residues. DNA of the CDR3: TGTGTCAGCAGCTTCTCCCCCTCGGAGACCCAGTACTTC. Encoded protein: CVSSFSPSETQYF.

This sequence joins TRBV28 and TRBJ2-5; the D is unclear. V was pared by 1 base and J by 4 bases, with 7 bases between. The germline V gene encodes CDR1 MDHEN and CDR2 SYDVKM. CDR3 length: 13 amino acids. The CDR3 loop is CASSLLAPETQYF. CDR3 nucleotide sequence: TGTGCCAGCAGTTTATTGGCCCCAGAGACCCAGTACTTC.

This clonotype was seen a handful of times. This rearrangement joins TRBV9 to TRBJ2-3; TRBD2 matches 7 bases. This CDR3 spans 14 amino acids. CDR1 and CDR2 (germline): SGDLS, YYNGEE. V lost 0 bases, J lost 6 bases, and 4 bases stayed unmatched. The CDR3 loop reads CASSVESSGDTQYF. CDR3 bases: TGTGCCAGCAGCGTAGAGTCTAGCGGTGATACGCAGTATTTT.

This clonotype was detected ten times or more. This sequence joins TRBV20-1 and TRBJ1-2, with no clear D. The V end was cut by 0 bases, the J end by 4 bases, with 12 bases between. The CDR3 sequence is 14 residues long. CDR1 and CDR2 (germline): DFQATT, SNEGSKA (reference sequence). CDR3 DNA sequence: TGCAGTGCTAGAGAAGAGGCATCGAGCTATGGCTACACCTTC. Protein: CSAREEASSYGYTF.

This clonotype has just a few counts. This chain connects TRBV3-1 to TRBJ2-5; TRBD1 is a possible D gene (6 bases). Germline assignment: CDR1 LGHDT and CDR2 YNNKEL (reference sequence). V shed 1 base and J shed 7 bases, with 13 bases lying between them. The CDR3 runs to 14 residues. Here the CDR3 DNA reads TGTGCCAGCAGCCAAGGACAGGTTAAAGGGACCCAGTACTTC. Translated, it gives CASSQGQVKGTQYF.

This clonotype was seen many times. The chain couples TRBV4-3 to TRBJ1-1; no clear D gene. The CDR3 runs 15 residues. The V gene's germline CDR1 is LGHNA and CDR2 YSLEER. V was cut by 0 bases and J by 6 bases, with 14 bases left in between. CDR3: CASSQDRMVQAEAFF. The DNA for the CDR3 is TGCGCCAGCAGCCAAGATCGGATGGTGCAGGCTGAAGCTTTCTTT.

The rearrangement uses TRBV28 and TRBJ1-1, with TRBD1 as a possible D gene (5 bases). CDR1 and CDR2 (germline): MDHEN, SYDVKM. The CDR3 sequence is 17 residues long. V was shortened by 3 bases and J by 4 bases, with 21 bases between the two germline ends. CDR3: CASSFGAGKLGSTEAFF. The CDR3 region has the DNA TGTGCCAGCAGTTTTGGGGCAGGGAAATTGGGGAGCACTGAAGCTTTCTTT.

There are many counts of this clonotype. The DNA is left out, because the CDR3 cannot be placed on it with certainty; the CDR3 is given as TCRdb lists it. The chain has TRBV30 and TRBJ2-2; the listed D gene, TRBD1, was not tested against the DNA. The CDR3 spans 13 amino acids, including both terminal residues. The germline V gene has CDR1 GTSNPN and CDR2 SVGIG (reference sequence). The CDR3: CAWSSGQPGSCFF.

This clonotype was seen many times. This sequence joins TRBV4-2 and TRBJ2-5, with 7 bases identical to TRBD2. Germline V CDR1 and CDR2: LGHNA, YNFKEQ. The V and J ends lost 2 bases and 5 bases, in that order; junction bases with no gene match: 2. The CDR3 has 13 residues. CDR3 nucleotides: TGTGCCAGCAGCCAAACTAGCGTTGAGACCCAGTACTTC. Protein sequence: CASSQTSVETQYF.

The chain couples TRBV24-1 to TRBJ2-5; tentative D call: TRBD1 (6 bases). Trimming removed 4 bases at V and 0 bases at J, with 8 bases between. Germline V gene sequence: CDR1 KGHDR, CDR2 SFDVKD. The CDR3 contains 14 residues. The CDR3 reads CATSDRGNQETQYF. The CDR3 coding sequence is TGTGCCACCAGTGACAGGGGCAACCAAGAGACCCAGTACTTC.

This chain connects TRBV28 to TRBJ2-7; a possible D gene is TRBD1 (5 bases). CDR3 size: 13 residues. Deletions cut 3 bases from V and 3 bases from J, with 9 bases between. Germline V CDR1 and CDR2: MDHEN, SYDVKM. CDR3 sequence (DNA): TGTGCCAGCAGTTTGCCCAGGGACTACGAGCAGTACTTC. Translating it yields CASSLPRDYEQYF.

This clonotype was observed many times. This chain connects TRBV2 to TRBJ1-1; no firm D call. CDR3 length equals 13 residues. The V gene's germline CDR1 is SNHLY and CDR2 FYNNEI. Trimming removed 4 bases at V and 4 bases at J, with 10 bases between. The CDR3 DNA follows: TGTGCCAGCAGTGTTCGACAATCCACTGAAGCTTTCTTT. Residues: CASSVRQSTEAFF.